These T cell receptor beta chains were read from a single sample in a study of cytomegalovirus exposure and HLA in healthy donors. Profiling relied on immunoSEQ multiplex PCR, and the TCRdb table lists in-frame clones only, not all of them. This table holds 100,000 to 150,000 clones, roughly four fifths found once. The source material was PBMCs. The receptor set was obtained from a woman in her thirties or forties in good health and CMV-seropositive. CDR3s include the opening cysteine and the closing phenylalanine or tryptophan.

15,TRBJ1-2,TRBV9,CASSARQGLGYGYTF
14,TRBJ2-7,TRBV9,CASSPSGSSYEQYF
13,TRBJ1-5,TRBV27,CASSPLLNQPQHF
17,TRBJ2-5,TRBV7-9,CASSLTSLAGGRETQYF
13,TRBJ2-3,TRBV27,CASSPDYPDTQYF
13,TRBJ2-7,TRBV6-1,CASSELFRREQYF
13,TRBJ2-2,TRBV27,CASSFKRDGELFF
18,TRBJ2-7,TRBV7-9,CASSLAHAVLAGGTEQYF
18,TRBJ2-3,TRBV7-2,CASSLGPGLAGVADTQYF
14,TRBJ2-7,TRBV5-6,CASSVNGGLDEQYF
14,TRBJ1-4,TRBV5-6,CASSPGQGLGKLFF
14,TRBJ2-7,TRBV4-1,CASSLQDSKAEQYF
17,TRBJ2-4,TRBV9,CASSVGSRGGTKNIQYF
14,TRBJ1-1,TRBV14,CASSRQGLGTEAFF
12,TRBJ2-7,TRBV6-6,CASRLNRGEQYF
14,TRBJ2-7,TRBV2,CASTGPPSSYEQYF
15,TRBJ2-5,TRBV11-2,CASSLENRHQETQYF
16,TRBJ2-2,TRBV9,CASSATGGADTGELFF
15,TRBJ2-7,TRBV10-1,CASSPSGTGSHEQYF
19,TRBJ2-1,TRBV9,CASSVRGGRLAGLDNEQFF
14,TRBJ1-1,TRBV10-1,CASSESPGGTEAFF
15,TRBJ2-7,TRBV15,CATSRDLAGDGEQYF
15,TRBJ1-1,TRBV7-9,CASSLGFQGRTEAFF
17,TRBJ2-1,TRBV7-3,CASSLWASGASYNEQFF
12,TRBJ2-5,TRBV19,CASSEGVSTQYF
15,TRBJ1-2,TRBV6-5,CASSYVTGGIDGYTF
12,TRBJ2-3,TRBV9,CASSSNTDTQYF
14,TRBJ1-4,TRBV2,CASSEISRGEKLFF
15,TRBJ2-3,TRBV7-3,CASSPSGGRADTQYF
15,TRBJ2-5,TRBV11-3,CASSFGQGAGETQYF
15,TRBJ1-2,TRBV27,CASSPRGGAFYGYTF
19,TRBJ2-3,TRBV13,CASSLSVAGGLRGTDTQYF
20,TRBJ1-2,TRBV4-1,CASRPAGQGLVVPNYYGYTF
14,TRBJ1-1,TRBV7-2,CASSTDAAGLEAFF
16,TRBJ2-2,TRBV9,CASRTEDRGRPGELFF
14,TRBJ2-7,TRBV7-9,CASSQTSGGYEQYF
12,TRBJ2-7,TRBV6-5,CASSTGHYEQYF
16,TRBJ2-7,TRBV19,CASSIRGQAHSYEQYF
14,TRBJ2-1,TRBV7-9,CASRRVGGDNEQFF
12,TRBJ2-7,TRBV2,CAANGQGGEQYF
16,TRBJ1-2,TRBV4-1,CASSQDVGTLIYGYTF
14,TRBJ1-6,TRBV5-1,CASSLDVRGSPLHF
14,TRBJ2-1,TRBV7-6,CASSLMATGDEQFF
16,TRBJ2-7,TRBV4-1,CASSQFLAGGSYEQYF
12,TRBJ2-2,TRBV10-3,CAISDSSGELFF
14,TRBJ2-4,TRBV5-1,CASSLDRGLGIQYF
13,TRBJ1-2,TRBV6-6,CASSPQGPSFYTF